This T cell receptor beta chain was identified during a study of identifying expanded T cells in peripheral blood. Healthy donors had no documented immune events, such as infections, while sampled. Germline CDR1 GTSNPN, CDR2 SVGIG (reference sequence). V was trimmed by 2 bases and J by 10 bases, leaving 11 bases between them. There are 11 residues in the CDR3. TCRdb keeps only in-frame clones here, not all; method: immunoSEQ multiplex PCR. The sample has about 82,000 clones, approximately 90% seen once; the top ten hold 7% to 7.5%. The chain is built from TRBV30 and TRBJ1-1; D call uncertain. The sequenced sample consisted of blood. This sequence originates from a person between 18 and 75 years old in good health. The CDR3 nucleotides are TGTGCCTGGAGTATGTTTCCGGGAGCTTTCTTT. Its protein product is CAWSMFPGAFF.